This T cell receptor (beta chain) is from a study of breast tumors, draining lymph nodes, adjacent tissues. Overall study findings and caveats: Compared with basal-like, luminal-like tumors shared significantly more repertoire with nontumor tissue. That most tumor T cells come from lymph nodes remained unproven.

TCRdb reanalysed the multiplex PCR reads using MiXCR and keeps one entry per CDR3 protein. The sample has some 100,000 distinct CDR3 sequences, roughly 20% seen once. In germline, CDR1 is LGHNT, CDR2 FRNRAP. V was clipped by 0 bases and J by 6 bases, with 9 bases between them. This CDR3 is built from 15 residues. Breast cancer patients provided tissue from their axillary draining lymph nodes. This clonotype was observed at least ten times. Its antigen is not identified. The receptor comes from a female donor with breast cancer. Some clones in this sample may be carry-over from other donors' samples. The gene calls are TRBV12-5 and TRBJ1-6; D is perhaps TRBD1 (5 bases). The sequenced sample was axillary lymph node tissue. CDR3 loop: CASGLVWGSNSPLHF. In DNA, the CDR3 is TGTGCTAGTGGTTTGGTTTGGGGGAGTAATTCACCCCTCCACTTT.